Sequencing of this TCR beta chain was carried out in a study of glioma-infiltrating T cells after dendritic cell vaccination. Background on the study: Treatment, given 2003 to 2012, was autologous tumor lysate-pulsed dendritic cell vaccination. Study outcomes and limitations: Higher pretreatment TIL content predicted longer progression-free time and survival.

Blood PBMC samples: pre-vaccination, two weeks post third vaccination, and at tumor progression. To note about this clone: The target antigen is unknown.

Primers: 60 V beta forward and 13 J beta reverse. Data came from immunoSEQ multiplex PCR; TCRdb stores just in-frame clones and leaves some out. The sample lists 75,000 to 100,000 clones; approximately 80% were seen once. This CDR3 spans 13 amino acids. The ends were cut back, 2 bases at V and 7 bases at J, with 12 bases in the middle. Germline lookup yields CDR1 SGHRS and CDR2 YFSETQ. The chain joins TRBV5-1 to TRBJ1-2; D not certain. This receptor was taken from a human donor with glioblastoma. The input for sequencing was blood, taken before dendritic cell vaccination. In nucleotides, the CDR3 is TGCGCCAGCAGCTTCGGGGAAGCTACTGGCTACACCTTC. It codes for CASSFGEATGYTF.